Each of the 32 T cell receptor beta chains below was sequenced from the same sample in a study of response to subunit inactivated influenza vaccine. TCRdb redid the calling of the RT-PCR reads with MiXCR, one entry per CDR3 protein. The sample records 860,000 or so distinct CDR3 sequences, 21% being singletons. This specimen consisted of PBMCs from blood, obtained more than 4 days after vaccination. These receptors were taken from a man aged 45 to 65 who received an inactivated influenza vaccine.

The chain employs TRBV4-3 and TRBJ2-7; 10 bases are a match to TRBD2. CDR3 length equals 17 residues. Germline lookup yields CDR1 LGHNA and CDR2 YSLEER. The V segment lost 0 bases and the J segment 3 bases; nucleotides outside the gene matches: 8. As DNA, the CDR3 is TGCGCCAGCAGCCAAGATTGGCCAGCGGGGGGGTTCTACGAGCAGTACTTC. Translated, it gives CASSQDWPAGGFYEQYF.

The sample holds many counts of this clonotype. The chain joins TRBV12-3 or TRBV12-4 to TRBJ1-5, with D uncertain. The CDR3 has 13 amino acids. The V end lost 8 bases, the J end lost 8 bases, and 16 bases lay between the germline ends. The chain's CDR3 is CASERAGMEPQHF. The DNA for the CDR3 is TGTGCCAGCGAGAGGGCGGGAATGGAGCCCCAGCATTTT.

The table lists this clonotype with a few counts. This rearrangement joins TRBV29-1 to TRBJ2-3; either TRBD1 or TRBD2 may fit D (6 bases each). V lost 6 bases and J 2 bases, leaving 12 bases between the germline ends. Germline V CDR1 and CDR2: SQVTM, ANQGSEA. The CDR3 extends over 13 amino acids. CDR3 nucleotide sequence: TGCAGCGTGAGGCGGGACACCACAGATACGCAGTATTTT. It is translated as CSVRRDTTDTQYF.

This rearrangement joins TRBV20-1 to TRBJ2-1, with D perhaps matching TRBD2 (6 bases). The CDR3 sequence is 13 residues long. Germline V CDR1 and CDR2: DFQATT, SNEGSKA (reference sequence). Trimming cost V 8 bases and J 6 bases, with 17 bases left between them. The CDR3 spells CSTPGGPGNEQFF. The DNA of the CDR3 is TGCAGTACCCCCGGGGGTCCGGGCAATGAGCAGTTCTTC.

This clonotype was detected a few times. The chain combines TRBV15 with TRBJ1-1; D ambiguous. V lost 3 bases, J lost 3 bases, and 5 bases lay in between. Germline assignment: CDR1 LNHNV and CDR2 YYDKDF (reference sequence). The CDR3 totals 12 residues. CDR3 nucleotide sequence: TGTGCCACCAGCAGGGGCCACACTGAAGCTTTCTTT. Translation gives CATSRGHTEAFF.

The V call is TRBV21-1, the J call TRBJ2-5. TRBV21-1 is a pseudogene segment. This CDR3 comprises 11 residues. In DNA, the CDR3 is TGTGCCAGCGTACACAAAGGAACCCAGTACTTC. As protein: CASVHKGTQYF.

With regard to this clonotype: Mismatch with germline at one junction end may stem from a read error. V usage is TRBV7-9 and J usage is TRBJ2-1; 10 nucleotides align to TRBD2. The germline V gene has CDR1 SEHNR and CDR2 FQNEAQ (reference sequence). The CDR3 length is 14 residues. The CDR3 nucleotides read TGTGCCAGCAGCTTCACTAGCGGGACGGTTGAGAAGTTCTTC. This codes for CASSFTSGTVEKFF.

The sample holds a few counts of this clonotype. In DNA, the CDR3 is TGCAGTGCTAGATTCCCCGGGGCCGGGGGAAAAGAGACCCAGTACTTC. Translated: CSARFPGAGGKETQYF. The J gene is TRBJ2-5, the V gene TRBV20-1; weak D call: TRBD2 (6 bases). CDR1 and CDR2 from the germline V gene are DFQATT and SNEGSKA (reference sequence). The CDR3 consists of 16 residues. The V end was cut by 2 bases, the J end by 3 bases, with 19 bases between.

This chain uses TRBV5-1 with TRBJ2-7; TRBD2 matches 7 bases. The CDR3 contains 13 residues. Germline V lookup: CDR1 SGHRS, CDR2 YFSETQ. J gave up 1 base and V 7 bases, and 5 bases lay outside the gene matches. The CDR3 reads CASARGGSYEQYF. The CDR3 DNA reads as TGCGCCAGCGCCCGCGGGGGATCCTACGAGCAGTACTTC. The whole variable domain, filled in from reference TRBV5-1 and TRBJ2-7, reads KAGVTQTPRYLIKTRGQQVTLSCSPISGHRSVSWYQQTPGQGLQFLFEYFSETQRNKGNFPGRFSGRQFSNSRSEMNVSTLELGDSALYLCASARGGSYEQYFGPGTRLTVT.

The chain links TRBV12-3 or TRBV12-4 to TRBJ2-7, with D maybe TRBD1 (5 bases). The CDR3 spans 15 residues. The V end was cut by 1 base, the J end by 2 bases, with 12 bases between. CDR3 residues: CASSLGTHPTYEQYF. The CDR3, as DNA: TGTGCCAGCAGTTTAGGGACACACCCAACCTACGAGCAGTACTTC.

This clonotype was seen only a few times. CDR3 in amino acids: CASRVTGLTYEQYF. The CDR3 region has the DNA TGTGCCAGCAGGGTGACAGGACTAACCTACGAGCAGTACTTC. This rearrangement joins TRBV6-1 to TRBJ2-7; D tentatively reads TRBD1 or TRBD2 (6 bases each). The CDR3 length is 14 residues. From germline, CDR1 is MNHNS and CDR2 SASEGT. Trimming took 6 bases from V and 2 from J, leaving 14 bases between them.

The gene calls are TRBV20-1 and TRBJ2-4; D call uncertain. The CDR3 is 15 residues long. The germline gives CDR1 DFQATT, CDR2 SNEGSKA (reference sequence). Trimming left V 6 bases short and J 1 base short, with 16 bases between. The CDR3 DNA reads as TGCAGTGCCGACGGCGGACCAGACGCCAAAAACATTCAGTACTTC. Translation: CSADGGPDAKNIQYF.

DNA for the CDR3: TGTGCCAGCAGCTTGAAGGGTAGCTCAGAAGCTTTCTTT. Translated: CASSLKGSSEAFF. The rearrangement uses TRBV7-2 and TRBJ1-1; D is ambiguous. The germline V and J ends were trimmed by 3 bases and 8 bases, with 13 bases remaining between them. The CDR3 runs 13 residues. Germline V gives CDR1 SGHTA, CDR2 FQGNSA.

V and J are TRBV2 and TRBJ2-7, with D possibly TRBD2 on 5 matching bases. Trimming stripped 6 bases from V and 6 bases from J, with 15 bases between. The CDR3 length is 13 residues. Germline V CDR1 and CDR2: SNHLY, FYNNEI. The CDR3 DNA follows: TGTGCCAGCAGGTTGGTGGGAGTCGGCGAGCAGTACTTC. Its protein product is CASRLVGVGEQYF. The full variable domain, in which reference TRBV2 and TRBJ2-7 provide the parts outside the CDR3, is EPEVTQTPSHQVTQMGQEVILRCVPISNHLYFYWYRQILGQKVEFLVSFYNNEISEKSEIFDDQFSVERPDGSNFTLKIRSTKLEDSAMYFCASRLVGVGEQYFGPGTRLTVT.

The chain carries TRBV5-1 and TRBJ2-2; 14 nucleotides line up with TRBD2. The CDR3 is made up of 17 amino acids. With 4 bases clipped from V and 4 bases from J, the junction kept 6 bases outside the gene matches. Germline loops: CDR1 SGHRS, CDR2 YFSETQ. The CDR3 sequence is CASSQTSGGALTGELFF. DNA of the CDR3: TGCGCCAGCAGCCAGACTAGCGGGGGGGCACTCACCGGGGAGCTGTTTTTT.

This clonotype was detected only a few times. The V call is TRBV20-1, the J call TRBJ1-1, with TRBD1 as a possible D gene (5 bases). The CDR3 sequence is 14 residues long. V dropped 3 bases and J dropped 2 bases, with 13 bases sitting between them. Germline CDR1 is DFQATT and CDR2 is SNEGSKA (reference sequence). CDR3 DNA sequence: TGCAGTGCTAGGGGGGTGGAAGGAAACACTGAAGCTTTCTTT. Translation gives CSARGVEGNTEAFF.

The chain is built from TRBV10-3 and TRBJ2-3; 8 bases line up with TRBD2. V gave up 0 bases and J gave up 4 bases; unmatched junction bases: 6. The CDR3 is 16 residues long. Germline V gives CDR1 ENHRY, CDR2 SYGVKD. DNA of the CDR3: TGTGCCATCAGTGAGTCGGCGGGACTAGAGGCAGATACGCAGTATTTT. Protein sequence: CAISESAGLEADTQYF.

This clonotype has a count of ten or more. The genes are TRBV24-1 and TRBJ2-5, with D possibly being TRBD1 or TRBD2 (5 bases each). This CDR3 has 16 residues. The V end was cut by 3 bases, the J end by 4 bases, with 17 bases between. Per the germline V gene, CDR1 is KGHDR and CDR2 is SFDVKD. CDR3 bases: TGTGCCACCAGTGATCCGCGGGCAGGGTCGGGAGAGACCCAGTACTTC. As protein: CATSDPRAGSGETQYF.

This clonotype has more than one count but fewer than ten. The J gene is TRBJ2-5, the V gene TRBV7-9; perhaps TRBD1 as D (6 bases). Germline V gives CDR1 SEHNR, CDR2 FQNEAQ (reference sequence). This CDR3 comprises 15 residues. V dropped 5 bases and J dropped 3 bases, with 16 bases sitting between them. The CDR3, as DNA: TGTGCCAGCAGCCCGAATGCCAGGGACAAAGAGACCCAGTACTTC. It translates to CASSPNARDKETQYF.

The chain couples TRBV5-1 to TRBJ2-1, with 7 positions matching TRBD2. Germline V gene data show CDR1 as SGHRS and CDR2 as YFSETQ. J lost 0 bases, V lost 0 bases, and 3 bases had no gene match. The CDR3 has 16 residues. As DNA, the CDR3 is TGCGCCAGCAGCTTGGAGGCTAGCGGCTCCTACAATGAGCAGTTCTTC. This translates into CASSLEASGSYNEQFF.

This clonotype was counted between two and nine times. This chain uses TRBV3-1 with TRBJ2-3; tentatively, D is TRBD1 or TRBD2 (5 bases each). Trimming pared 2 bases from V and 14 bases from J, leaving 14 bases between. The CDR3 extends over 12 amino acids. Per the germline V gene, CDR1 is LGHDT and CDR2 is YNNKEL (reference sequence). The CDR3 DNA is TGTGCCAGCAGCCAATGGATGGGACCCGCGTATTTT. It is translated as CASSQWMGPAYF.

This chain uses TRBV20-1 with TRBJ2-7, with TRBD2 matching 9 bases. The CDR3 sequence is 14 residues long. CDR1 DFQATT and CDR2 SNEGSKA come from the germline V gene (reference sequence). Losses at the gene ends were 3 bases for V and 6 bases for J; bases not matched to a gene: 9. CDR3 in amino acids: CSARGLAGAGEQYF. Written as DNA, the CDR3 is TGCAGTGCTAGGGGGTTAGCGGGAGCTGGCGAGCAGTACTTC.

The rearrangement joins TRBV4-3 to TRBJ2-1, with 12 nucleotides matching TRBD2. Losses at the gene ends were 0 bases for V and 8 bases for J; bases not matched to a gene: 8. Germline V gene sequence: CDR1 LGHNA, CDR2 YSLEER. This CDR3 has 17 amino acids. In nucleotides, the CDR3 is TGCGCCAGCAGCCAAGATCGGAGACTAGCGGGAGTACATGAGCAGTTCTTC. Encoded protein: CASSQDRRLAGVHEQFF.

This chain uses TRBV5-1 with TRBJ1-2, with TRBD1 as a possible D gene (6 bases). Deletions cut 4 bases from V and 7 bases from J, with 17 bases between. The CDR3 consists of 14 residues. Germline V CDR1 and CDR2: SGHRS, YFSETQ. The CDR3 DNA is TGCGCCAGCAGCCAGGATCCGGCGGGGGCTGGCTACACCTTC. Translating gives CASSQDPAGAGYTF.

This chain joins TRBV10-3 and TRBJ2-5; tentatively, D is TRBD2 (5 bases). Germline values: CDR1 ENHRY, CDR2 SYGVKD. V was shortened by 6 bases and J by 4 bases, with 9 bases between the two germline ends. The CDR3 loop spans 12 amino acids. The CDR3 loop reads CAIRLVAETQYF. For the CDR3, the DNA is TGTGCCATCAGACTAGTAGCAGAGACCCAGTACTTC.

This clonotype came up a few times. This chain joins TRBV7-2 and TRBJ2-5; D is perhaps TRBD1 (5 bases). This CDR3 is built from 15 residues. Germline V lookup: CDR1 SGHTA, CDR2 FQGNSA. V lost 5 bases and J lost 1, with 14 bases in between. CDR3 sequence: CASSRNRQFQETQYF. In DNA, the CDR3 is TGTGCCAGCAGCAGGAATAGACAGTTCCAAGAGACCCAGTACTTC.

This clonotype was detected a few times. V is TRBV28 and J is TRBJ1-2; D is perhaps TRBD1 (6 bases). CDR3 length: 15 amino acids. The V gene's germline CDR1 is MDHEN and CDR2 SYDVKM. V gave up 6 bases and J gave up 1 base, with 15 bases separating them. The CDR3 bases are TGTGCCAGCAGAACAGGGTTCGCTATTAACTATGGCTACACCTTC. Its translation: CASRTGFAINYGYTF.

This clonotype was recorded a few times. CDR3 region: CASSLSTGSSYEQYF. The CDR3 DNA reads as TGCGCCAGCAGCTTGAGTACGGGAAGCTCCTACGAGCAGTACTTC. The chain is built from TRBV5-1 and TRBJ2-7; weak D call: TRBD2 (5 bases). The CDR3 runs 15 residues. Germline loops: CDR1 SGHRS, CDR2 YFSETQ. V was trimmed by 1 base and J by 0 bases, leaving 11 bases between them.

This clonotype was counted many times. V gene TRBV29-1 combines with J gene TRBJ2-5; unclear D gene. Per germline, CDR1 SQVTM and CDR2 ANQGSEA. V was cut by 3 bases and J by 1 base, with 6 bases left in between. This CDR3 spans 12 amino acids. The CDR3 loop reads CSVDPSQETQYF. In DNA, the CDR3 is TGCAGCGTTGATCCCAGCCAAGAGACCCAGTACTTC.

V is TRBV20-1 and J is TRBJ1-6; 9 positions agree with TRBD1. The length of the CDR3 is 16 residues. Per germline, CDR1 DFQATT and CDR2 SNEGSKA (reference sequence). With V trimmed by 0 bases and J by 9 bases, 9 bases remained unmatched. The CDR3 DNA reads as TGCAGTGCTAGAGACGGATCACAGGGGGCAGGTTCACCCCTCCACTTT. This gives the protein CSARDGSQGAGSPLHF.

CDR3 bases: TGCAGTGCTAGGGTGTTGAAAAACACCGGGGAGCTGTTTTTT. It translates to CSARVLKNTGELFF. The chain is built from TRBV20-1 and TRBJ2-2; D is uncertain. CDR1 is DFQATT, CDR2 SNEGSKA, per germline (reference sequence). This CDR3 has 14 amino acids. V was pared by 3 bases and J by 2 bases, with 10 bases between.

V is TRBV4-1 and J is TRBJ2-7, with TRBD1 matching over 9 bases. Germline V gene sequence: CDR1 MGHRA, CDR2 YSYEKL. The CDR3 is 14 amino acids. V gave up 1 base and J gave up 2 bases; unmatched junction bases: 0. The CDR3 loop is CASSQGDRAYEQYF. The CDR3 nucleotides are TGCGCCAGCAGCCAAGGGGACAGGGCCTACGAGCAGTACTTC.